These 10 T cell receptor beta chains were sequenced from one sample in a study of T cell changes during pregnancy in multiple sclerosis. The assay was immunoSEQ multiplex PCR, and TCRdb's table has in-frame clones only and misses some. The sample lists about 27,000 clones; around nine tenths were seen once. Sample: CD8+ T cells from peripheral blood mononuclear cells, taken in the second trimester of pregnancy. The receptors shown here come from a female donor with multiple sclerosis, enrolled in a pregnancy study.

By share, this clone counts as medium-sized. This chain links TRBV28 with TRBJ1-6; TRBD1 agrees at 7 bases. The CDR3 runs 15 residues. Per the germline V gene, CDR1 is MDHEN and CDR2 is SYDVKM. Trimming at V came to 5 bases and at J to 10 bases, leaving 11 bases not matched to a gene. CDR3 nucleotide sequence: TGTGCCAGCAGTCCACCCGACAGGGCTAGCTCACCCCTCCACTTT. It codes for CASSPPDRASSPLHF.

CDR3: CASSAKSGEQFF. CDR3 DNA: TGTGCCAGCAGCGCGAAGAGCGGGGAGCAGTTCTTC. The chain combines TRBV9 with TRBJ2-1, with D possibly matching TRBD2 (6 bases). This CDR3 contains 12 residues. Trimming took 3 bases from V and 10 from J, leaving 11 bases between them. Germline V lookup: CDR1 SGDLS, CDR2 YYNGEE.

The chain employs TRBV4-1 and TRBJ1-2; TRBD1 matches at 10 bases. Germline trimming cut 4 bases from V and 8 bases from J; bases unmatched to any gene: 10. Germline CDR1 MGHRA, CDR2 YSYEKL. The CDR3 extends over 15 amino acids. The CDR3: CASSLAGDRGIGYTF. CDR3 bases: TGCGCCAGCAGCCTGGCTGGGGACAGGGGAATCGGCTACACCTTC.

The CDR3: CASSFTGQSNEKLFF. The DNA for the CDR3 is TGCGCCAGCAGCTTCACGGGACAATCTAATGAAAAACTGTTTTTT. This rearrangement joins TRBV5-1 to TRBJ1-4; possibly TRBD1 for D (6 bases). The CDR3 runs 15 residues. The V end lost 2 bases, the J end lost 3 bases, and 11 bases lay between the germline ends. Germline V gene data show CDR1 as SGHRS and CDR2 as YFSETQ.

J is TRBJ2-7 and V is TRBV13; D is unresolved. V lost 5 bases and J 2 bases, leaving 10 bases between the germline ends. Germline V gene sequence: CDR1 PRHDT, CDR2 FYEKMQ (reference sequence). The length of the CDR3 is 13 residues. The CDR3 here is CASSHPTAYEQYF. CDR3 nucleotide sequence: TGTGCCAGCAGCCACCCTACGGCCTACGAGCAGTACTTC. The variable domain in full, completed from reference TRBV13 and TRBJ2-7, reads AAGVIQSPRHLIKEKRETATLKCYPIPRHDTVYWYQQGPGQDPQFLISFYEKMQSDKGSIPDRFSAQQFSDYHSELNMSSLELGDSALYFCASSHPTAYEQYFGPGTRLTVT.

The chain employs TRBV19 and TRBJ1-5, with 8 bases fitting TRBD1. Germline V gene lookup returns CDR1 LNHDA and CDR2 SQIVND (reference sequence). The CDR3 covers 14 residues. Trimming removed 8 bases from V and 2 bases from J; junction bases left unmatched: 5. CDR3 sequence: CASWATGGNQPQHF. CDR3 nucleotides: TGTGCCAGTTGGGCGACAGGGGGCAATCAGCCCCAGCATTTT.

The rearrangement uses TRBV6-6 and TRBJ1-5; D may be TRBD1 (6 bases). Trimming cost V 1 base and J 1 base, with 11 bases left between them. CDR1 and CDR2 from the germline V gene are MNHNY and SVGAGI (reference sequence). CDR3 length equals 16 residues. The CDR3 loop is CASSYFPGQSNQPQHF. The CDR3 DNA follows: TGTGCCAGCAGTTACTTCCCTGGACAGAGCAATCAGCCCCAGCATTTT.

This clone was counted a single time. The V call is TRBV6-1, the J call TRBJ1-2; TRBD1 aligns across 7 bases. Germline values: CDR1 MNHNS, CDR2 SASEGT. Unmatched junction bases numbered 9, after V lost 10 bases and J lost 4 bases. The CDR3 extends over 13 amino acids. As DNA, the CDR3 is TGTGCCACGACGAGACAGGGCATCTATGGCTACACCTTC. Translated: CATTRQGIYGYTF.

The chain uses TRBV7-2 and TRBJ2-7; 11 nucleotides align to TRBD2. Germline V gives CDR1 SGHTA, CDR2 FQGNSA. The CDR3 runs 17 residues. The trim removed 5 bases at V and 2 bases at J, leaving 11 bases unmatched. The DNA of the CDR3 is TGTGCCAGCAGCCCTTCGTTGGGACTAGCGGTAACCTACGAGCAGTACTTC. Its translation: CASSPSLGLAVTYEQYF.

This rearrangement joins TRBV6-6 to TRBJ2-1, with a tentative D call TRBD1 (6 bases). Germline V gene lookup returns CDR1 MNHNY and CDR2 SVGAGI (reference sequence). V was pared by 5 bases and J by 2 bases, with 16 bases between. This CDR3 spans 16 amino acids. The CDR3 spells CASSVQGSLPYNEQFF. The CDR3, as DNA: TGTGCCAGCAGTGTACAGGGATCTCTGCCCTACAATGAGCAGTTCTTC.